The TCR beta chain described here comes from a study of OX40 agonist ivuxolimab in advanced cancers. Study-level information: Patients were treated with ivuxolimab, an agonistic anti-OX40 (CD134) antibody. Every 2 weeks, patients got intravenous ivuxolimab at one of six dose levels (0.01-10 mg/kg). The study reported partial responses in three patients: one hepatocellular carcinoma, two cutaneous melanoma. Regarding the study as a whole: The CD4+ and CD8+ T cells in the blood had expanded clonally by week 6 at 0.1 to 3.0 mg/kg.

The CDR3 extends over 16 amino acids. V lost 3 bases, J lost 0 bases, and 12 bases lay in between. The germline CDR1 and CDR2 sequences are MDHEN and SYDVKM. On this clone itself: Its antigen is not identified.

The data were produced by immunoSEQ multiplex PCR, yet TCRdb's version contains in-frame clones alone and is incomplete. The table records about 36,000 clones, about 80% of them present only once. The origin of this receptor is an adult with an advanced solid tumor such as melanoma, head and neck, liver or kidney cancer. The specimen was CD4+ or CD8+ T cells sorted from blood, collected in a trial of the OX40 agonist ivuxolimab. The gene calls are TRBV28 and TRBJ1-5; D uncertain. For the CDR3, the DNA is TGTGCCAGCAGTTTTGCGTGGCATTATAGCAATCAGCCCCAGCATTTT. Protein: CASSFAWHYSNQPQHF. The whole variable domain, filled in from reference TRBV28 and TRBJ1-5, reads DVKVTQSSRYLVKRTGEKVFLECVQDMDHENMFWYRQDPGLGLRLIYFSYDVKMKEKGDIPEGYSVSREKKERFSLILESASTNQTSMYLCASSFAWHYSNQPQHFGDGTRLSIL.